These 26 T cell receptor beta chains were sequenced from one sample in a study of T cells in Graves' hyperthyroidism and ophthalmopathy. The TCR beta CDR3 regions underwent amplification using RNA transcripts as the source. The TCR CDR3 first-round RT-PCR relied on the HTBI primer set. TCRdb recomputed calls from the multiplex PCR reads with MiXCR, one row per CDR3 protein. The sample consists of around 500,000 distinct CDR3 sequences, under 15% of them appearing once. Sequenced sample: blood. All receptors come from a young woman with Graves' hyperthyroidism.

This clonotype was observed many times. V usage is TRBV7-9 and J usage is TRBJ1-1; TRBD1 is a possible D gene (5 bases). CDR3 length: 14 residues. Germline V lookup: CDR1 SEHNR, CDR2 FQNEAQ (reference sequence). V lost 7 bases to trimming and J lost 1 base, with 13 bases between them. CDR3 DNA sequence: TGTGCCAGCACCCCATCAGGGCAGAACACTGAAGCTTTCTTT. The encoded protein is CASTPSGQNTEAFF.

This clonotype was counted many times. V is TRBV11-2 and J is TRBJ2-7; D is unresolved. CDR3 length: 14 residues. Germline V gives CDR1 SGHAT, CDR2 FQNNGV. Trimming cost V 1 base and J 3 bases, with 10 bases left between them. The CDR3 sequence is CASSLAAASYEQYV. CDR3 DNA sequence: TGTGCCAGCAGCTTAGCGGCGGCGAGCTACGAGCAGTACGTC.

This clonotype was recorded at least ten times. The chain has TRBV30 and TRBJ1-1; no definite D call. CDR1 GTSNPN and CDR2 SVGIG come from the germline V gene (reference sequence). The CDR3 contains 13 residues. Trimming shortened V by 3 bases and J by 6 bases, and 14 bases separated the two germline ends. The DNA for the CDR3 is TGTGCCTGGAGGCGGGCAGGCGAAGCTGAAGCTTTCTTT. Translating it yields CAWRRAGEAEAFF.

This clonotype was observed many times. The chain recombines TRBV7-9 with TRBJ2-7; 8 bases agree with TRBD2. V was clipped by 3 bases and J by 3 bases; unmatched bases: 7. CDR1 and CDR2 from the germline V gene are SEHNR and FQNEAQ (reference sequence). The CDR3 has 15 residues. The CDR3 nucleotides are TGTGCCAGCAGCTTTACCTCTAGCGGGTACTACGAGCAGTACTTC. Its translation: CASSFTSSGYYEQYF.

This clonotype was detected ten times or more. The V and J genes are TRBV12-3 or TRBV12-4 and TRBJ2-5; 12 bases fit TRBD1. V lost 3 bases, J lost 6 bases, and 5 bases stayed unmatched. The CDR3 is made up of 15 amino acids. The CDR3 DNA is TGTGCCAGCAGTTTCGGGACAGGGGGCGCCCAGACCCAGTACTTC. It specifies CASSFGTGGAQTQYF.

This clonotype is termed medium-sized. The chain combines TRBV12-3 or TRBV12-4 with TRBJ2-1, with 7 bases fitting TRBD2. V shed 6 bases and J 0 bases; nucleotides not matched to a gene: 2. CDR3 length: 14 amino acids. The CDR3 loop is CASRGGSSYNEQFF. CDR3 DNA sequence: TGTGCCAGCAGGGGCGGGAGCTCCTACAATGAGCAGTTCTTC.

The genes are TRBV7-9 and TRBJ1-1; no definite D call. The germline V gene encodes CDR1 SEHNR and CDR2 FQNEAQ (reference sequence). V lost 5 bases and J 1 base, leaving 5 bases between the germline ends. This CDR3 spans 12 amino acids. CDR3 coding DNA: TGTGCCAGCAGCAATACGAACACTGAAGCTTTCTTT. Amino acid sequence: CASSNTNTEAFF.

This clonotype occurred many times. The rearrangement links TRBV6-1 to TRBJ2-7, with 9 bases aligning to TRBD1. This CDR3 is built from 12 residues. The V gene end was trimmed by 8 bases and the J gene end by 6 bases; junction bases not matched to a gene: 5. The germline CDR1 and CDR2 sequences are MNHNS and SASEGT. This chain's CDR3 is CASGTGGGEQYF. The DNA for the CDR3 is TGTGCCAGCGGTACAGGGGGCGGCGAGCAGTACTTC.

This clonotype was recorded many times. This rearrangement joins TRBV10-3 to TRBJ2-7, with a weak D call TRBD2 (6 bases). V was cut by 5 bases and J by 6 bases, with 11 bases left in between. Germline V gives CDR1 ENHRY, CDR2 SYGVKD. The length of the CDR3 is 12 residues. The CDR3 spells CAISPGGTEQYF. In nucleotides, the CDR3 is TGTGCCATCAGTCCTGGGGGGACCGAGCAGTACTTC.

This clonotype was seen a few times. The chain combines TRBV6-2 or TRBV6-3 with TRBJ2-3; D is uncertain. V was shortened by 6 bases and J by 6 bases, with 16 bases between the two germline ends. This CDR3 contains 14 residues. Per the germline V gene, CDR1 is MNHEY and CDR2 is SVGEGT. Written as DNA, the CDR3 is TGTGCCAGCAGAAGACGAGAGCGTGCGGATACGCAGTATTTT. As protein: CASRRRERADTQYF.

This clonotype was seen ten or more times. V is TRBV20-1 and J is TRBJ1-2; TRBD1 agrees at 9 bases. This CDR3 is built from 15 residues. CDR1 DFQATT and CDR2 SNEGSKA come from the germline V gene (reference sequence). After removal of 5 bases from V and 2 bases from J, the junction contained 9 bases not matched to a gene. Here the CDR3 reads CSAPGQGKGNYGYTF. The CDR3, as DNA: TGCAGTGCTCCGGGACAGGGAAAAGGGAACTATGGCTACACCTTC.

This clonotype was seen repeatedly, ten times or more. CDR3 DNA sequence: TGTGCCAGCAGCTTTACTTCAGGGGGCAGCGAGCAGTACTTC. It translates to CASSFTSGGSEQYF. The genes are TRBV11-2 and TRBJ2-7, with 8 bases aligning to TRBD1. The germline CDR1 and CDR2 sequences are SGHAT and FQNNGV. V gave up 3 bases and J gave up 6 bases; unmatched junction bases: 7. CDR3 length equals 14 residues.

This clonotype has at least ten counts. The chain couples TRBV6-1 to TRBJ2-5, with D perhaps matching TRBD1 or TRBD2 (6 bases each). CDR1 is MNHNS, CDR2 SASEGT, per germline. Trimming took off 3 bases at V and 2 bases at J, with 10 bases between the two ends. The CDR3 covers 14 residues. The DNA of the CDR3 is TGTGCCAGCAGTGACGAAGGGGGGCAAGAGACCCAGTACTTC. This gives the protein CASSDEGGQETQYF.

This clonotype was recorded many times. V gene TRBV25-1 combines with J gene TRBJ2-3, with TRBD2 matching 10 bases. The CDR3 extends over 16 amino acids. After removal of 3 bases from V and 2 bases from J, the junction contained 5 bases not matched to a gene. The germline V gene has CDR1 MGHDK and CDR2 SYGVNS. Here the CDR3 reads CASSDGTSVYTDTQYF. In DNA, the CDR3 is TGTGCCAGCAGTGACGGGACTAGCGTATACACAGATACGCAGTATTTT.

This clonotype was found many times. The chain combines TRBV20-1 with TRBJ1-4, with 7 bases fitting TRBD1. The CDR3 extends over 13 amino acids. Germline CDR1 DFQATT, CDR2 SNEGSKA (reference sequence). The J segment lost 1 base and the V segment lost 8 bases, leaving 4 bases of the junction unmatched. CDR3 in amino acids: CSTRQGTNEKLFF. The DNA for the CDR3 is TGCAGTACCCGACAGGGAACTAATGAAAAACTGTTTTTT.

The rearrangement links TRBV5-1 to TRBJ2-1; 7 positions match TRBD2. The CDR3 has 14 amino acids. The V gene's germline CDR1 is SGHRS and CDR2 YFSETQ. V shed 7 bases, J shed 2 bases, and the junction held 6 bases outside the gene matches. As DNA, the CDR3 is TGCGCCAGCTCCCGTCGGGGGGCCTACAATGAGCAGTTCTTC. As protein: CASSRRGAYNEQFF.

V gene TRBV7-3 combines with J gene TRBJ1-2, with 7 nucleotides matching TRBD1. This CDR3 comprises 16 residues. Trimming took 2 bases from V and 6 from J; bases not matched to a gene: 12. CDR1 is SGHTA, CDR2 FQGTGA, per germline. The CDR3 here is CASSLQGDGGLDGYTF. Written as DNA, the CDR3 is TGTGCCAGCAGCTTACAGGGGGATGGGGGGCTCGATGGCTACACCTTC.

The J gene is TRBJ2-3, the V gene TRBV5-6; 9 bases match TRBD2. Germline V CDR1 and CDR2: SGHDT, YYEEEE. V lost 4 bases, J lost 4 bases, and 7 bases stayed unmatched. This CDR3 has 15 amino acids. CDR3 coding DNA: TGTGCCAGCAGCCTCGTAGCGGGAGTAGCAGATACGCAGTATTTT. It yields the protein CASSLVAGVADTQYF.

This clonotype has at least ten counts. The gene calls are TRBV19 and TRBJ2-2; 7 nucleotides line up with TRBD1. The CDR3 has 14 amino acids. Germline CDR1 and CDR2: LNHDA and SQIVND (reference sequence). V gave up 8 bases and J gave up 3 bases; unmatched junction bases: 6. The CDR3 region has the DNA TGTGCCAGTGGGTACAGGGGTGACACCGGGGAGCTGTTTTTT. Translation gives CASGYRGDTGELFF.

The CDR3 protein is CASSFRTGGPGDNTEAFF. CDR3 in DNA: TGTGCCAGCTCGTTTCGTACAGGGGGCCCCGGCGATAACACTGAAGCTTTCTTT. The rearrangement uses TRBV18 and TRBJ1-1, with 9 bases identical to TRBD1. Germline assignment: CDR1 KGHSH and CDR2 LQKENI. This CDR3 has 18 amino acids. V trimming: 6 bases; J trimming: 2 bases; junction bases outside the gene matches: 16.

This clonotype was picked up a small number of times. The gene calls are TRBV20-1 and TRBJ1-1, with D possibly being TRBD1 (6 bases). CDR1 and CDR2 from the germline V gene are DFQATT and SNEGSKA (reference sequence). This CDR3 has 16 amino acids. V lost 1 base and J lost 0, with 15 bases in between. The chain's CDR3 is CSARGRGGGLNTEAFF. The DNA for the CDR3 is TGCAGTGCTAGAGGAAGGGGGGGAGGTCTGAACACTGAAGCTTTCTTT.

This clonotype was found many times. The rearrangement links TRBV19 to TRBJ2-1; 10 bases match TRBD2. V dropped 0 bases and J dropped 4; count of bases not matched to a gene: 0. The CDR3 length is 15 residues. The V gene's germline CDR1 is LNHDA and CDR2 SQIVND (reference sequence). The DNA of the CDR3 is TGTGCCAGTAGTATAGAAGCGGGAGGGTACAATGAGCAGTTCTTC. It encodes CASSIEAGGYNEQFF.

This clonotype was seen many times. This chain connects TRBV24-1 to TRBJ1-1; 7 bases align to TRBD1. Germline CDR1 reads KGHDR; CDR2 reads SFDVKD. The CDR3 runs 13 residues. The V and J ends lost 4 bases and 8 bases, in that order; junction bases with no gene match: 6. CDR3 DNA sequence: TGTGCCACCAGTGAGGACGGGACAGACGAAGCTTTCTTT. Protein: CATSEDGTDEAFF.

This clonotype was detected a few times. The chain is built from TRBV3-1 and TRBJ1-2; 8 bases align to TRBD1. The V and J ends lost 5 bases and 7 bases, in that order; junction bases with no gene match: 15. Looked up from germline, CDR1 is LGHDT and CDR2 is YNNKEL (reference sequence). The CDR3 length is 16 residues. The CDR3 DNA reads TGTGCCAGCAGCATACGACAGGGGCACTCAAACGGTGGCTACACCTTC. Translated: CASSIRQGHSNGGYTF.

V usage is TRBV9 and J usage is TRBJ1-1, with 7 bases identical to TRBD1. This CDR3 spans 14 amino acids. The germline gives CDR1 SGDLS, CDR2 YYNGEE. Trimming removed 1 base from V and 4 bases from J; junction bases left unmatched: 4. The CDR3 DNA reads as TGTGCCAGCAGCGTACAGGGGGAAGGCACTGAAGCTTTCTTT. Translation: CASSVQGEGTEAFF.

The table lists this clonotype with many counts. V and J are TRBV2 and TRBJ2-7; D remains unclear. The V and J ends lost 6 bases and 0 bases respectively, with 6 bases between them. Germline V lookup: CDR1 SNHLY, CDR2 FYNNEI. The CDR3 length is 12 residues. CDR3 coding DNA: TGTGCCAGCAGGGCCCTCTCCTACGAGCAGTACTTC. Translation: CASRALSYEQYF.